Reported below is one T cell receptor beta chain. The table came from immunoSEQ multiplex PCR; TCRdb's copy has only in-frame clones and leaves some out. This table holds about 84,000 clones, 70% to 90% found once. The sample originates from a study of T cell responses to AZD1222 COVID-19 vaccine. CDR1 is SGHDN, CDR2 FVKESK, per germline. CDR3 length: 13 residues. Trimming at V came to 4 bases and at J to 4 bases, leaving 3 bases not matched to a gene. The chain carries TRBV14 and TRBJ1-2; 7 positions agree with TRBD1. The source is an adult who received the AZD1222 COVID-19 vaccine. The sample was peripheral blood, taken 28 days after the second AZD1222 dose. The CDR3 is CASSPRQGYGYTF. The CDR3 nucleotides are TGTGCCAGCAGCCCGAGACAGGGCTATGGCTACACCTTC. Supplemented by reference TRBV14 and TRBJ1-2, the full variable domain reads EAGVTQFPSHSVIEKGQTVTLRCDPISGHDNLYWYRRVMGKEIKFLLHFVKESKQDESGMPNNRFLAERTGGTYSTLKVQPAELEDSGVYFCASSPRQGYGYTFGSGTRLTVV.